A selection of T cell receptor beta chains follows, all from one sample in a study of breast tumors, draining lymph nodes, adjacent tissues. TCRdb reprocessed the multiplex PCR reads with MiXCR, giving one entry per CDR3 protein. The table shows tens of thousands of distinct CDR3 sequences, with roughly a fifth occurring only once. Sequenced material: axillary lymph node tissue. All receptors come from a female donor with breast cancer. Some clones in this sample may be carry-over from other donors' samples. Each CDR3 is given with its conserved first and last residue. The D gene is left open where the match is weak. Size tells how often a clone was seen (once, few, many) or the class of an expanded clone, and some rows leave it out.

V gene: TRBV5-6; clone size: .; J gene: TRBJ2-3; D gene: .; CDR3 protein: CASSLVRGATDTQYF; CDR3 DNA: TGTGCCAGCAGCTTGGTTCGGGGGGCAACAGATACGCAGTATTTT
V gene: TRBV20-1; clone size: many; J gene: TRBJ2-5; D gene: TRBD2; CDR3 protein: CSPLAGQETQYF; CDR3 DNA: TGCAGCCCACTAGCGGGCCAAGAGACCCAGTACTTC
V gene: TRBV6-5; clone size: many; J gene: TRBJ2-3; D gene: TRBD1; CDR3 protein: CASSYSNRGSGFF; CDR3 DNA: TGTGCCAGCAGTTACTCGAACAGGGGGTCGGGGTTCTTT
V gene: TRBV20-1; clone size: many; J gene: TRBJ1-2; D gene: .; CDR3 protein: CSARDRGWQANYGYTF; CDR3 DNA: TGCAGTGCTAGAGATCGAGGATGGCAGGCTAACTATGGCTACACCTTC
V gene: TRBV24-1; clone size: many; J gene: TRBJ2-3; D gene: .; CDR3 protein: CATTPDGTDTQYF; CDR3 DNA: TGTGCCACCACCCCAGACGGCACAGATACGCAGTATTTT
V gene: TRBV20-1; clone size: many; J gene: TRBJ1-2; D gene: .; CDR3 protein: CSAREGAGGSF; CDR3 DNA: TGCAGTGCTAGAGAGGGGGCCGGGGGCTCCTTC
V gene: TRBV20-1; clone size: many; J gene: TRBJ1-6; D gene: .; CDR3 protein: CSARDKGRNSPLHF; CDR3 DNA: TGCAGTGCTAGAGATAAGGGTCGGAATTCACCCCTCCACTTT
V gene: TRBV12-3/TRBV12-4; clone size: many; J gene: TRBJ2-1; D gene: TRBD2; CDR3 protein: CASRAGLYNEQFF; CDR3 DNA: TGTGCCAGCAGAGCGGGATTATACAATGAGCAGTTCTTC
V gene: TRBV28; clone size: few; J gene: TRBJ1-5; D gene: TRBD1; CDR3 protein: CASRGQGSNQPQHF; CDR3 DNA: TGTGCCAGCAGGGGACAGGGAAGCAATCAGCCCCAGCATTTT
V gene: TRBV18; clone size: once; J gene: TRBJ2-3; D gene: .; CDR3 protein: CASSPLWALTDTQYF; CDR3 DNA: TGTGCCAGCTCACCACTCTGGGCTCTCACAGATACGCAGTATTTT
V gene: TRBV5-1; clone size: many; J gene: TRBJ2-2; D gene: TRBD1; CDR3 protein: CASSLGGQGATGELFF; CDR3 DNA: TGCGCCAGCAGCTTGGGTGGACAGGGGGCTACCGGGGAGCTGTTTTTT
V gene: TRBV28; clone size: .; J gene: TRBJ1-5; D gene: TRBD1; CDR3 protein: CASSLSGTGKQPQHF; CDR3 DNA: TGTGCCAGCAGTCTCTCCGGGACAGGGAAACAGCCCCAGCATTTT
V gene: TRBV7-2; clone size: .; J gene: TRBJ1-4; D gene: .; CDR3 protein: CASSFGGLNEKLFF; CDR3 DNA: TGTGCCAGCAGCTTTGGGGGGCTTAATGAAAAGCTGTTTTTT
V gene: TRBV4-3; clone size: many; J gene: TRBJ2-7; D gene: TRBD2; CDR3 protein: CASSPKAGTSGYSYEQYF; CDR3 DNA: TGCGCCAGCAGCCCCAAAGCCGGGACTAGCGGGTACTCCTACGAGCAGTACTTC
V gene: TRBV2; clone size: many; J gene: TRBJ1-5; D gene: .; CDR3 protein: CASSEATGTRHF; CDR3 DNA: TGTGCCAGCAGTGAAGCTACCGGGACTAGGCATTTT
V gene: TRBV6-6; clone size: many; J gene: TRBJ2-3; D gene: .; CDR3 protein: CASSYRTEGADTQYF; CDR3 DNA: TGTGCCAGCAGTTACCGGACAGAAGGCGCAGATACGCAGTATTTT
V gene: TRBV5-1; clone size: .; J gene: TRBJ2-1; D gene: .; CDR3 protein: CASSLGASVDNEQFF; CDR3 DNA: TGCGCCAGCAGCTTGGGGGCTAGCGTGGACAATGAGCAGTTCTTC
V gene: TRBV5-1; clone size: many; J gene: TRBJ2-7; D gene: .; CDR3 protein: CASSLVGDTNEQYF; CDR3 DNA: TGCGCCAGCAGCTTGGTAGGGGACACCAACGAGCAGTACTTC
V gene: TRBV19; clone size: many; J gene: TRBJ1-5; D gene: .; CDR3 protein: CASSILDGNNQPQHF; CDR3 DNA: TGTGCCAGTAGTATACTTGACGGAAACAATCAGCCCCAGCATTTT
V gene: TRBV29-1; clone size: many; J gene: TRBJ2-1; D gene: .; CDR3 protein: CSVEGRGDNEQFF; CDR3 DNA: TGCAGCGTTGAAGGCAGGGGAGACAATGAGCAGTTCTTC
V gene: TRBV3-1; clone size: many; J gene: TRBJ2-5; D gene: .; CDR3 protein: CASSPRRGETQYF; CDR3 DNA: TGTGCCAGCAGCCCGCGTCGGGGGGAGACCCAGTACTTC
V gene: TRBV9; clone size: many; J gene: TRBJ1-3; D gene: .; CDR3 protein: CASSDDSSGNTIYF; CDR3 DNA: TGTGCCAGCAGTGACGACAGCTCTGGAAACACCATATATTTT
V gene: TRBV20-1; clone size: many; J gene: TRBJ2-5; D gene: .; CDR3 protein: CSASPLIETQYF; CDR3 DNA: TGCAGTGCTAGCCCACTAATAGAGACCCAGTACTTC
V gene: TRBV9; clone size: many; J gene: TRBJ2-5; D gene: TRBD2; CDR3 protein: CASSAGLAGGGETQYF; CDR3 DNA: TGTGCCAGCAGCGCTGGACTAGCGGGAGGGGGAGAGACCCAGTACTTC
V gene: TRBV29-1; clone size: many; J gene: TRBJ2-5; D gene: TRBD1; CDR3 protein: CSGIGQGLETQYF; CDR3 DNA: TGCAGCGGAATCGGACAGGGGCTAGAGACCCAGTACTTC
V gene: TRBV7-9; clone size: many; J gene: TRBJ2-1; D gene: .; CDR3 protein: CASSLLGEQFF; CDR3 DNA: TGTGCCAGCAGCTTATTGGGTGAGCAGTTCTTC
V gene: TRBV19; clone size: many; J gene: TRBJ2-5; D gene: .; CDR3 protein: CASSGGNSFETQYF; CDR3 DNA: TGTGCCAGTAGTGGGGGTAATTCGTTTGAGACCCAGTACTTC
V gene: TRBV2; clone size: many; J gene: TRBJ2-3; D gene: .; CDR3 protein: CASSAIAGLRDTQYF; CDR3 DNA: TGTGCCAGCAGTGCCATTGCGGGCCTCAGGGATACGCAGTATTTT
V gene: TRBV28; clone size: .; J gene: TRBJ1-2; D gene: .; CDR3 protein: CASSLIGLKAGYTF; CDR3 DNA: TGTGCCAGCAGTTTAATAGGCCTCAAGGCTGGCTACACCTTC
V gene: TRBV28; clone size: few; J gene: TRBJ2-7; D gene: TRBD1; CDR3 protein: CASRVKGATTYEQYF; CDR3 DNA: TGTGCCAGCAGGGTCAAGGGGGCAACAACCTACGAGCAGTACTTC
V gene: TRBV10-3; clone size: many; J gene: TRBJ2-1; D gene: .; CDR3 protein: CAISEGDFGYNEQFF; CDR3 DNA: TGTGCCATCAGTGAAGGGGACTTCGGCTACAATGAGCAGTTCTTC
V gene: TRBV6-1; clone size: many; J gene: TRBJ1-2; D gene: TRBD1; CDR3 protein: CASSGRTGPAGNGYTF; CDR3 DNA: TGTGCCAGCAGTGGTAGGACAGGGCCGGCGGGAAATGGCTACACCTTC
V gene: TRBV4-2; clone size: many; J gene: TRBJ1-3; D gene: .; CDR3 protein: CASSQPTGSSGNTIYF; CDR3 DNA: TGTGCCAGCAGCCAGCCAACAGGGAGCTCTGGAAACACCATATATTTT
V gene: TRBV14; clone size: many; J gene: TRBJ2-7; D gene: .; CDR3 protein: CASSQGSLVQYF; CDR3 DNA: TGTGCCAGCAGCCAAGGGTCGTTGGTGCAGTACTTC
V gene: TRBV4-3; clone size: once; J gene: TRBJ1-1; D gene: TRBD1; CDR3 protein: CASSHLGTGSEAFF; CDR3 DNA: TGCGCCAGCAGCCACCTAGGGACAGGGTCAGAAGCTTTCTTT
V gene: TRBV20-1; clone size: many; J gene: TRBJ2-5; D gene: TRBD2; CDR3 protein: CSARGSGLAEETQYF; CDR3 DNA: TGCAGTGCTAGAGGTTCGGGACTAGCGGAAGAGACCCAGTACTTC
V gene: TRBV6-5; clone size: many; J gene: TRBJ2-7; D gene: TRBD2; CDR3 protein: CARCIKREYSYEQYF; CDR3 DNA: TGTGCCAGATGCATAAAGCGGGAGTACTCCTACGAGCAGTACTTC
V gene: TRBV10-3; clone size: many; J gene: TRBJ2-2; D gene: TRBD2; CDR3 protein: CAISESERGNTGELFF; CDR3 DNA: TGTGCCATCAGTGAGTCCGAGCGGGGGAACACCGGGGAGCTGTTTTTT